This TCR beta chain was found in a study of blood T cell repertoires in COVID-19. About the study: The cDNA or gDNA used as material had been derived from T cells, B-cell-depleted T cells, or PBMCs.

The CDR3 runs 20 residues. Original handling: Reference gene primer amplification gave nucleated cell count estimates. Using immunoSEQ multiplex PCR, the repertoire was profiled, and TCRdb retains in-frame clones only, with some absent. V and J calls and clone size come straight from that table; D and trimming were deduced from the DNA. The table lists tens of thousands of clones, 88% of them singletons, with just over 5% in the top ten. The receptor's source is a human donor in a cohort sampled during active COVID-19. The chain carries TRBV21-1 and TRBJ2-7; TRBD2 is the table's D call, not checked against the DNA. TRBV21-1 is designated a pseudogene. Sequences were obtained from peripheral blood. The DNA of the CDR3 is TGTGCCAGCAGCAAAGATTTTAACACCGGGACTTGTATCGTCCACTACGAGCAGTACTTC. Translating gives CASSKDFNTGTCIVHYEQYF.